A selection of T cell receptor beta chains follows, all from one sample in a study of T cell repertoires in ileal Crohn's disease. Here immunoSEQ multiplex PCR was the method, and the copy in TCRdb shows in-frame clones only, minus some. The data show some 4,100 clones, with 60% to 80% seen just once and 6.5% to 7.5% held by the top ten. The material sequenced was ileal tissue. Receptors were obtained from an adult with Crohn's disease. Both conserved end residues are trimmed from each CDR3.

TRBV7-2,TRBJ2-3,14,ASSTLGGMSTDTQY
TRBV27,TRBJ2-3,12,ASSPVELTDTQY
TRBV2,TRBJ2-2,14,ASSPRDRGVNGELF
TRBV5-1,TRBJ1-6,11,ASSLAPGSPLH
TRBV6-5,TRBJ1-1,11,ASRAGVNTEAF
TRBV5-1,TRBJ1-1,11,ASSLLGDTEAF
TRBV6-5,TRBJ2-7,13,ASRQTGLAFGEQY
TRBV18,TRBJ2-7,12,ASSAGTGGDEQY
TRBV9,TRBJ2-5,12,ASSVGGLGETQY
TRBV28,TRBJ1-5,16,ASSPNPRGQGYNQPQH
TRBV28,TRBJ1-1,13,ASSDNDRGSTEAF
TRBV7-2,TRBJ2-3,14,ASSYRRGISTDTQY
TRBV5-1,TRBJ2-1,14,ASMWTRGARGNEQF
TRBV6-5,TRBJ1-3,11,ASRSPSGNTIY
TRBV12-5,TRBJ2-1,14,ASGLVLGGDNNEQF
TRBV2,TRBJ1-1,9,ASTRNTEAF
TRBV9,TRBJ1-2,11,ASSALRAGGYT
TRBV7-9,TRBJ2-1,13,ASSPTRGSYNEQF
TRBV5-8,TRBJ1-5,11,ASRQGLNQPQH
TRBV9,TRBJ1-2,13,ASSPGTGYAYGYT
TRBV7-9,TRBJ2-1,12,ASSALGGNNEQF
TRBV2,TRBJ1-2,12,ASRGDREWNGYT
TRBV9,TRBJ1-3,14,ASSVAGQGTGNTIY
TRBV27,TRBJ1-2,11,ASSLTGREGYT
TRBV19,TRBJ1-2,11,ASSIGGNYGYT
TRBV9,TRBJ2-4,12,ASSPAGRQNIQY
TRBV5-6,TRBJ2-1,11,ASSLEQAGEQF
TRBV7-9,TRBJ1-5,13,ASSLGTASRQPQH
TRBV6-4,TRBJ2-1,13,ASSDGSGPLNEQF
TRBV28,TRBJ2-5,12,ASSLIGGRETQY